This T cell receptor beta chain was captured in a study of early T cells in non-severe SARS-CoV-2 infection. This clonotype was counted at least ten times. Its antigen is unidentified. General study points: CD4 and private specificities were missed by VDJdb matching, which favored anti-spike CD8 responses.

Unique molecular identifiers were added to individual cDNA molecules. TCRdb analysed the 5' RACE reads with MiXCR anew, one entry per CDR3 protein. The sample includes 75,000 to 90,000 distinct CDR3 sequences, 9.5% to 15% of them seen just once. Sequenced sample: whole blood. The TCR sequence derives from an adult who was a healthcare worker with PCR-confirmed SARS-CoV-2 infection or an uninfected control (not recorded which).

CDR3 coding DNA: TGCGCCAGCAGCTTGGTAGCTAGCGCCAAATTGGGCTCGTTCTTC. It encodes CASSLVASAKLGSFF. The V gene is TRBV5-1, the J gene TRBJ2-1, with D possibly being TRBD2 (6 bases). The CDR3 runs 15 residues. Germline assignment: CDR1 SGHRS and CDR2 YFSETQ. The V end was cut by 0 bases, the J end by 15 bases, with 22 bases between.